This entry lists 21 T cell receptor beta chains sequenced from one sample in a study of T cells after yellow fever vaccination. TCRdb used MiXCR to reprocess the 5' RACE reads, holding one entry per CDR3 protein. In the table there are about 140,000 distinct CDR3 sequences, roughly 8% of which are singletons. The specimen was CD4+ T cells sorted from PBMCs, collected 5 days after the yellow fever booster vaccination. All receptors come from a man younger than 45 who received the YFV17D yellow fever vaccine.

This clonotype came up a few times. V is TRBV7-7 and J is TRBJ2-1, with 13 positions matching TRBD2. This CDR3 contains 16 residues. The trim removed 10 bases at V and 10 bases at J, leaving 16 bases unmatched. In germline, CDR1 is SSHAT, CDR2 FNYEAQ (reference sequence). The CDR3 DNA sequence: TGTGCCATTTACAGGGGAGGACTAGCGGGAGTCGGGGAGCAGTTCTTC. Protein sequence: CAIYRGGLAGVGEQFF.

This clonotype was found many times. The chain links TRBV5-1 to TRBJ2-7; TRBD1 matches 8 bases. This CDR3 region has 15 residues. Losses at the gene ends were 4 bases for V and 2 bases for J; bases not matched to a gene: 8. Germline V gene lookup returns CDR1 SGHRS and CDR2 YFSETQ. CDR3 nucleotide sequence: TGCGCCAGCAGCCGGGGACAGGAAATACCCTACGAGCAGTACTTC. Encoded protein: CASSRGQEIPYEQYF.

The V and J genes are TRBV6-2 or TRBV6-3 and TRBJ2-1, with a possible D match to TRBD2 (6 bases). The length of the CDR3 is 17 residues. Germline values: CDR1 MNHEY, CDR2 SVGEGT. The V and J ends lost 8 bases and 3 bases respectively, with 23 bases between them. CDR3 amino acids: CASGRFGTWTVYNEQFF. Here the CDR3 DNA reads TGTGCCAGCGGGAGGTTCGGGACTTGGACCGTCTACAATGAGCAGTTCTTC.

V gene TRBV3-1 combines with J gene TRBJ2-1, with 13 nucleotides matching TRBD2. The germline gives CDR1 LGHDT, CDR2 YNNKEL (reference sequence). The CDR3 contains 16 residues. With V trimmed by 0 bases and J by 8 bases, 4 bases remained unmatched. The CDR3 DNA is TGTGCCAGCAGCCAAGATCCACTAGCGGGAGGGCATGAGCAGTTCTTC. Translation gives CASSQDPLAGGHEQFF.

To note about this clonotype: A read error may explain this, as a much larger clone is one base away. The rearrangement links TRBV7-9 to TRBJ2-2, with D unclear. The CDR3 is 12 amino acids. Germline lookup yields CDR1 SEHNR and CDR2 FQNEAQ (reference sequence). The CDR3 sequence: CASSRNNGELFF. As DNA, the CDR3 is TGTGCCAGCAGCCGGAACAACGGGGAGCTGTTTTTT. Using reference TRBV7-9 and TRBJ2-2 for the parts outside the CDR3, the full variable domain is DTGVSQNPRHKITKRGQNVTFRCDPISEHNRLYWYRQTLGQGPEFLTYFQNEAQLEKSRLLSDRFSAERPKGSFSTLEIQRTEQGDSAMYLCASSRNNGELFFGEGSRLTVL.

This clonotype has ten or more counts. The chain uses TRBV5-1 and TRBJ2-5; TRBD1 or TRBD2 may be the D gene (5 bases each). This CDR3 comprises 16 residues. V lost 7 bases to trimming and J lost 5 bases, with 24 bases between them. Germline V gene sequence: CDR1 SGHRS, CDR2 YFSETQ. Here the CDR3 DNA reads TGCGCCAGCTCCCAAGAGGGTCAGGGCTCCGGGGAGACCCAGTACTTC. Translated: CASSQEGQGSGETQYF.

In this sample, this clonotype turned up many times. The V call is TRBV4-3, the J call TRBJ1-3; no definite D call. CDR1 is LGHNA and CDR2 is YSLEER in the germline V gene. Trimming removed 4 bases from V and 4 bases from J, with 17 bases in between. The CDR3 is made up of 16 amino acids. DNA of the CDR3: TGCGCCAGCAGCCCTCACACCGGGGTAGAAGGAAACACCATATATTTT. Its translation is CASSPHTGVEGNTIYF.

In this sample, this clonotype turned up many times. The J gene is TRBJ2-1, the V gene TRBV20-1, with D perhaps matching TRBD2 (6 bases). CDR1 and CDR2 (germline): DFQATT, SNEGSKA (reference sequence). CDR3 length equals 14 residues. Trimming took off 3 bases at V and 6 bases at J, with 15 bases between the two ends. The CDR3 loop reads CSASHPRGVNEQFF. The CDR3 DNA follows: TGCAGTGCTAGTCATCCACGCGGGGTCAATGAGCAGTTCTTC.

The V and J genes are TRBV3-1 and TRBJ2-5; weak D call: TRBD1 (6 bases). Trimming shortened V by 2 bases and J by 4 bases, and 14 bases separated the two germline ends. This CDR3 region has 15 residues. CDR1 and CDR2 from the germline V gene are LGHDT and YNNKEL (reference sequence). CDR3 sequence (DNA): TGTGCCAGCAGCCAAACGACAGGACGACGAGAGACCCAGTACTTC. Amino acid sequence: CASSQTTGRRETQYF.

This clonotype was seen more than once but under ten times. The chain has TRBV5-6 and TRBJ2-7; tentative D call: TRBD1 (6 bases). Germline V gene lookup returns CDR1 SGHDT and CDR2 YYEEEE. The CDR3 is 16 amino acids. V lost 4 bases to trimming and J lost 4 bases, with 21 bases between them. The CDR3 region has the DNA TGTGCCAGCAGCCCATCCGCGACAGGATCTTCGTACGAGCAGTACTTC. This sequence encodes CASSPSATGSSYEQYF. Together with reference TRBV5-6 and TRBJ2-7, the CDR3 gives the full variable domain: DAGVTQSPTHLIKTRGQQVTLRCSPKSGHDTVSWYQQALGQGPQFIFQYYEEEERQRGNFPDRFSGHQFPNYSSELNVNALLLGDSALYLCASSPSATGSSYEQYFGPGTRLTVT.

This chain connects TRBV20-1 to TRBJ2-7, with D unclear. The CDR3 consists of 16 residues. Trimming took off 6 bases at V and 2 bases at J, with 23 bases between the two ends. Germline-derived CDR1 and CDR2 are DFQATT and SNEGSKA (reference sequence). This chain's CDR3 is CSAKGLAEGVPYEQYF. For the CDR3, the DNA is TGCAGTGCCAAAGGCCTTGCTGAAGGTGTCCCCTACGAGCAGTACTTC.

In this sample, this clonotype turned up many times. This chain connects TRBV12-3 or TRBV12-4 to TRBJ1-3; perhaps TRBD1 as D (5 bases). V was clipped by 4 bases and J by 0 bases, with 19 bases between them. The CDR3 runs 18 residues. CDR3 loop: CASSSAIRRTISGNTIYF. For the CDR3, the DNA is TGTGCCAGCAGTTCAGCAATCAGACGGACAATCTCTGGAAACACCATATATTTT.

In this sample, this clonotype turned up many times. The rearrangement joins TRBV2 to TRBJ2-1, with D possibly matching TRBD2 (6 bases). Germline CDR1 SNHLY, CDR2 FYNNEI. CDR3 length: 13 amino acids. V gave up 7 bases and J gave up 6 bases, with 13 bases separating them. The CDR3 loop is CASTLAELNEQFF. CDR3 DNA sequence: TGTGCCAGCACCTTAGCGGAGCTCAATGAGCAGTTCTTC. The full variable domain, completed using reference TRBV2 and TRBJ2-1, is EPEVTQTPSHQVTQMGQEVILRCVPISNHLYFYWYRQILGQKVEFLVSFYNNEISEKSEIFDDQFSVERPDGSNFTLKIRSTKLEDSAMYFCASTLAELNEQFFGPGTRLTVL.

This clonotype was seen many times. This chain uses TRBV20-1 with TRBJ2-7; D not certain. With 2 bases removed from V and 2 bases from J, the gap between germline ends came to 19 bases. This CDR3 comprises 16 residues. The V gene's germline CDR1 is DFQATT and CDR2 SNEGSKA (reference sequence). This CDR3 reads CSARKSEGGRTYEQYF. CDR3 nucleotide sequence: TGCAGTGCTAGAAAATCGGAAGGTGGCCGAACCTACGAGCAGTACTTC.

This clonotype was counted many times. This rearrangement joins TRBV12-3 or TRBV12-4 to TRBJ2-7; D is possibly TRBD2 (5 bases). The CDR3 consists of 15 residues. V was cut by 4 bases and J by 0 bases, with 13 bases left in between. CDR3 sequence reads: CASSYSGLLSYEQYF. The CDR3 DNA sequence: TGTGCCAGCAGTTACAGCGGTCTCCTCTCCTACGAGCAGTACTTC.

The sample holds many counts of this clonotype. The chain recombines TRBV15 with TRBJ2-4; D remains unclear. Between the trimmed V and J ends, which lost 4 bases and 6 bases, there was a span of 10 bases. Germline V gene sequence: CDR1 LNHNV, CDR2 YYDKDF (reference sequence). The CDR3 is made up of 13 amino acids. The CDR3 region is CATSTVGGNIQYF. The CDR3 DNA is TGTGCCACCAGCACGGTTGGCGGAAACATTCAGTACTTC.

This clonotype has ten or more counts. The rearrangement links TRBV27 to TRBJ2-7; TRBD2 might be the D (5 bases). The CDR3 spans 15 residues. V gave up 2 bases and J gave up 2 bases, with 13 bases separating them. CDR1 and CDR2 (germline): MNHEY, SMNVEV (reference sequence). The CDR3 loop reads CASSLRPEGTYEQYF. CDR3 sequence (DNA): TGTGCCAGCAGTTTAAGGCCCGAGGGAACCTACGAGCAGTACTTC.

This clonotype was observed many times. DNA of the CDR3: TGCAGCGTTGAAGATCAAGGCCAGAGGCTCAATGAGCAGTTCTTC. Translation gives CSVEDQGQRLNEQFF. The chain recombines TRBV29-1 with TRBJ2-1, with D uncertain. In germline, CDR1 is SQVTM, CDR2 ANQGSEA. V shed 0 bases and J shed 6 bases, with 15 bases lying between them. The CDR3 runs to 15 residues.

This clonotype came up many times. This chain uses TRBV20-1 with TRBJ2-3; 8 nucleotides align to TRBD2. CDR3 length equals 11 residues. Germline CDR1 and CDR2: DFQATT and SNEGSKA (reference sequence). The J segment lost 9 bases and the V segment lost 5 bases, leaving 4 bases of the junction unmatched. The CDR3 DNA follows: TGCAGTGCTGCGGGGGGAGGCACGCAGTATTTT. This translates into CSAAGGGTQYF.

This clonotype was counted ten times or more. The chain uses TRBV7-6 and TRBJ2-3, with D hard to call. The V and J ends lost 5 bases and 11 bases respectively, with 14 bases between them. Germline loops: CDR1 SGHVS, CDR2 FNYEAQ. The CDR3 has 12 residues. CDR3 protein: CASSTRHLEQYF. CDR3 in DNA: TGTGCCAGCAGCACCCGACATTTGGAGCAGTATTTT.

The table lists this clonotype with many counts. The genes are TRBV7-2 and TRBJ2-7, with TRBD1 matching over 11 bases. This CDR3 spans 14 amino acids. Germline V gene lookup returns CDR1 SGHTA and CDR2 FQGNSA. Germline trimming cut 5 bases from V and 5 bases from J; bases unmatched to any gene: 5. The CDR3 nucleotides are TGTGCCAGCAGCCAGGACAGGGGGCGAAACGAGCAGTACTTC. This gives the protein CASSQDRGRNEQYF.